Sequencing of this T cell receptor beta chain was carried out in a study of blood T cell repertoires in COVID-19. Turning to the study itself: The United States, Italy and Spain supplied acute and convalescent COVID-19 samples.

Germline assignment: CDR1 SGDLS and CDR2 YYNGEE. The CDR3 covers 15 residues. V was pared by 0 bases and J by 0 bases, with 9 bases between. Data came from immunoSEQ multiplex PCR; TCRdb stores just in-frame clones and leaves some out. The table records under 300,000 clones, roughly 90% of them present only once. Participants were aged roughly 18 to 90 years from roughly 25 US areas. Participant-reported clinical history was the basis for cohort assignment. Two negative PCRs, clearance, or symptom resolution characterized the recovered Cohort 3 donors. The sequence was obtained from a man aged 35-49 years who had recovered from COVID-19. The sequenced sample was PBMCs or T cells enriched from blood (not recorded which). The genes are TRBV9 and TRBJ1-2; D not resolved. The CDR3 spells CASSVAGRANYGYTF. The CDR3 DNA reads TGTGCCAGCAGCGTAGCTGGTCGAGCTAACTATGGCTACACCTTC.